One sample yielded the 7 T cell receptor beta chains listed below, sequenced in a study of shared clonotypes between healthy human individuals. Libraries were prepared by immunoSEQ multiplex PCR; TCRdb keeps only in-frame clonotypes and omits some of them. The sample carries about 1 million clones, 70% to 80% recorded once. Sequencing was done on a sample of memory CD4+ T cells sorted from blood. Noted subset: CD45RA-negative fraction. The source is a man younger than 30 in good health.

This chain connects TRBV6-6 to TRBJ1-1, with TRBD1 matching 7 bases. V shed 6 bases, J shed 1 base, and the junction held 8 bases outside the gene matches. The CDR3 loop spans 15 amino acids. Per germline, CDR1 MNHNY and CDR2 SVGAGI (reference sequence). The CDR3 loop is CASSHRDSQNTEAFF. CDR3 bases: TGTGCCAGCAGCCACCGGGACAGTCAGAACACTGAAGCTTTCTTT.

This chain connects TRBV18 to TRBJ1-2; D is ambiguous. There are 16 residues in the CDR3. Germline assignment: CDR1 KGHSH and CDR2 LQKENI. V gave up 0 bases and J gave up 6 bases, with 17 bases separating them. The CDR3 coding sequence is TGTGCCAGCTCACCACCGGCCGCGGGCAGCTCTGATGGCTACACCTTC. Its translation is CASSPPAAGSSDGYTF. The whole variable domain, remainder taken from reference TRBV18 and TRBJ1-2, is NAGVMQNPRHLVRRRGQEARLRCSPMKGHSHVYWYRQLPEEGLKFMVYLQKENIIDESGMPKERFSAEFPKEGPSILRIQQVVRGDSAAYFCASSPPAAGSSDGYTFGSGTRLTVV.

This clone has only a few counts. The chain combines TRBV9 with TRBJ1-6; D not resolved. Trimming stripped 2 bases from V and 8 bases from J, with 14 bases between. Germline V gene data show CDR1 as SGDLS and CDR2 as YYNGEE. The CDR3 totals 15 residues. The CDR3 reads CASSVAPRVDSPLHF. In DNA form, the CDR3 reads TGTGCCAGCAGCGTGGCCCCCCGTGTGGATTCACCCCTCCACTTT.

This clone was observed a few times. Compared with germline, one end of the junction differs, possibly owing to a read error. V usage is TRBV2 and J usage is TRBJ1-1; D remains unclear. CDR1 is SNHLY and CDR2 is FYNNEI in the germline V gene. CDR3 length: 14 amino acids. CDR3 amino acids: CASSGLLRAGVDLF. CDR3 nucleotides: TGTGCCAGCAGTGGGCTCCTTAGAGCCGGCGTCGACCTCTTT.

J is TRBJ1-1 and V is TRBV18, with a weak D call TRBD1 (5 bases). The germline gives CDR1 KGHSH, CDR2 LQKENI. Between the trimmed V and J ends, which lost 3 bases and 0 bases, there was a span of 11 bases. The CDR3 extends over 15 amino acids. CDR3 DNA sequence: TGTGCCAGCTCACCCGTACAGGACATGAACACTGAAGCTTTCTTT. This translates into CASSPVQDMNTEAFF.

Notes on this clone: A clone one base away is much larger, so this may be a read error. The rearrangement uses TRBV13 and TRBJ2-5; D gene ambiguous. Deletions cut 2 bases from V and 3 bases from J, with 1 base between. CDR3 length equals 11 residues. The germline V gene has CDR1 PRHDT and CDR2 FYEKMQ (reference sequence). The CDR3 region has the DNA TGTGCCAGCAGCTTAAAAGAGACCCAGTACTTC. Translating it yields CASSLKETQYF.

The chain couples TRBV5-1 to TRBJ1-2; TRBD1 matches at 9 bases. Trimming removed 4 bases from V and 4 bases from J; junction bases left unmatched: 14. Germline V gene data show CDR1 as SGHRS and CDR2 as YFSETQ. The CDR3 runs 17 residues. The CDR3 loop is CASSTRMTGTGSYGYTF. The CDR3 region has the DNA TGCGCCAGCAGCACCCGAATGACCGGGACAGGGAGCTATGGCTACACCTTC.